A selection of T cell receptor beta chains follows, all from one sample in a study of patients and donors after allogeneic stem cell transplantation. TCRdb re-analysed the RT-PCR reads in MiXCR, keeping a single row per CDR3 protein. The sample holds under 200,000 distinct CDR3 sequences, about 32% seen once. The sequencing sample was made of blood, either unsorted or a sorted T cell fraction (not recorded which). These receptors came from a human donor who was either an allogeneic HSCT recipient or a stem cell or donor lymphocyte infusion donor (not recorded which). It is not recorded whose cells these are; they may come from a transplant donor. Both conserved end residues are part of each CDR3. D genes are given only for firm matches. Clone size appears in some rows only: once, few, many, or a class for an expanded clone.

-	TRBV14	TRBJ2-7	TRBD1	CASSQRRTGATYEQYF	TGTGCCAGCAGCCAACGCCGGACAGGCGCGACCTACGAGCAGTACTTC
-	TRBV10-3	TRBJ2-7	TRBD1	CAISASTGGPYEQYF	TGTGCCATCAGTGCTTCAACAGGGGGCCCCTACGAGCAGTACTTC
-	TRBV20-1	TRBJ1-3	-	CSARISGGLPRNTIYF	TGCAGTGCGAGGATTTCCGGGGGACTGCCGAGAAACACCATATATTTT
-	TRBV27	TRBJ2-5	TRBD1	CASSLDRGEETQYF	TGTGCCAGCAGTCTCGACAGGGGAGAAGAGACCCAGTACTTC
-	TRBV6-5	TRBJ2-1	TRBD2	CASSYSLADYNEQFF	TGTGCCAGCAGTTACTCTCTAGCGGACTACAATGAGCAGTTCTTC
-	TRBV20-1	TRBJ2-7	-	CSARDEGGGYEQYF	TGCAGTGCTAGAGATGAGGGGGGCGGCTACGAGCAGTACTTC
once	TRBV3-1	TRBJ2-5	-	CASSQEENRPWETQYF	TGTGCCAGCAGCCAAGAGGAAAATCGTCCTTGGGAGACCCAGTACTTC
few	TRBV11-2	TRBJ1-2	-	CASSPDTYYGYTF	TGTGCCAGCAGCCCGGACACCTACTATGGCTACACCTTC
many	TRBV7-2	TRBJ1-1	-	CASSPRLVGLTEAFF	TGTGCCAGCAGCCCCCGCCTTGTTGGGTTAACTGAAGCTTTCTTT
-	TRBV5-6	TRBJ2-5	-	CASSSDSRPTQYF	TGTGCCAGCAGCTCCGACAGCAGGCCGACCCAGTACTTC
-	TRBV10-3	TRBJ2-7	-	CAISETSGVGEQYF	TGTGCCATCAGTGAGACCTCAGGGGTGGGCGAGCAGTACTTC
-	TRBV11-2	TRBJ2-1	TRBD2	CASSYRTSGSYEQFF	TGTGCCAGCAGCTACAGGACTAGCGGGAGTTATGAGCAGTTCTTC
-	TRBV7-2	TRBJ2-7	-	CASSFTAYEQYF	TGTGCCAGCAGCTTTACCGCCTACGAGCAGTACTTC
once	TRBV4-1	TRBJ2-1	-	CASSRAPGPQIYNEQFF	TGCGCCAGCAGCCGAGCTCCGGGACCGCAGATTTACAATGAGCAGTTCTTC
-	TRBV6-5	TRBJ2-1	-	CASSYLSGKDSYNEQFF	TGTGCCAGCAGTTATCTCTCGGGGAAGGACTCCTACAATGAGCAGTTCTTC
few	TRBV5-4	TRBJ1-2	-	CASSLGNRPNYGYTF	TGTGCCAGCAGCTTGGGTAACCGGCCTAACTATGGCTACACCTTC
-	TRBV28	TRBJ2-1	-	CASSLWLGRDEQFF	TGTGCCAGCAGTTTATGGTTAGGGCGGGATGAGCAGTTCTTC
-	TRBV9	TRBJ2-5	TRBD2	CASSVDRATGGKTQYF	TGTGCCAGCAGCGTAGACCGCGCTACCGGGGGGAAGACCCAGTACTTC
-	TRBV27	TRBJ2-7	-	CASSLRYGHFYEQYF	TGTGCCAGCAGTTTGAGGTATGGACATTTCTACGAGCAGTACTTC
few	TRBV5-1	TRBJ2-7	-	CASSLAGRVYEQYF	TGCGCCAGCAGCTTGGCGGGACGGGTTTACGAGCAGTACTTC
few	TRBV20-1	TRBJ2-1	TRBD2	CSDGRGAVGQFF	TGCAGTGATGGGCGGGGGGCAGTCGGGCAGTTCTTC
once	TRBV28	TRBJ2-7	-	CASSFFRGYEQYF	TGTGCCAGCAGTTTTTTTCGGGGCTACGAGCAGTACTTC
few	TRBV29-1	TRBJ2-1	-	CSVPAASSYNEQFF	TGCAGCGTTCCAGCGGCGAGCTCCTACAATGAGCAGTTCTTC
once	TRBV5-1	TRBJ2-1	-	CASSPGAARSSYNEQFF	TGCGCCAGCAGCCCAGGGGCGGCTAGATCCTCCTACAATGAGCAGTTCTTC
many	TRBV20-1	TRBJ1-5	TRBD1	CSAERTGGNQPQHF	TGCAGTGCAGAGAGAACAGGGGGCAATCAGCCCCAGCATTTT
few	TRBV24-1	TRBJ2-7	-	CATSDGNTHEQYF	TGTGCCACCAGTGATGGCAATACCCACGAGCAGTACTTC
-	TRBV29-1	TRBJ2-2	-	CSSSLANTGELFF	TGCAGCTCCAGCCTAGCGAACACCGGGGAGCTGTTTTTT
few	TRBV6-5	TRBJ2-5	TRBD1	CASTPRDRMETQYF	TGTGCCAGCACCCCCCGGGACAGGATGGAGACCCAGTACTTC
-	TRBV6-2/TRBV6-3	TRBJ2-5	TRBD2	CASSYAALAGAGTQYF	TGTGCCAGCAGTTACGCAGCTCTAGCGGGAGCTGGGACCCAGTACTTC
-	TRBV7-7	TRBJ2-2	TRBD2	CASSFEAGVAGELFF	TGTGCTAGCAGCTTTGAGGCGGGAGTAGCCGGGGAGCTGTTTTTT